One and the same sample provided the 24 T cell receptor beta chains below, sequenced in a study of Ad26.COV2.S vaccination and SARS-CoV-2 variants. Only in-frame clones appear in the TCRdb table, and some are missing; sequencing was by immunoSEQ multiplex PCR. The table records 300,000 to 400,000 clones, 80% to 90% of them present only once. As to treatment: 19 received Ad26.COV2.S at low or high dose, single or two shots; about 5 received placebo; per-sample allocation not given. The investigators took samples on day 63 after the first vaccine or placebo injection. The sample was peripheral blood, taken in a trial of Ad26.COV2.S vaccine versus placebo. The receptor source for this set is a person between 18 and 65 years old who received the Ad26.COV2.S COVID-19 vaccine or a placebo.

This clone appeared once. The rearrangement joins TRBV4-3 to TRBJ1-2; 10 bases are shared with TRBD1. J gave up 4 bases and V 2 bases, and 7 bases lay outside the gene matches. This CDR3 is 16 amino acids long. Per the germline V gene, CDR1 is LGHNA and CDR2 is YSLEER. Here the CDR3 reads CASSQRPGQGIYGYTF. Written as DNA, the CDR3 is TGCGCCAGCAGCCAACGACCGGGACAGGGGATCTATGGCTACACCTTC.

V is TRBV28 and J is TRBJ2-3; D ambiguous. The CDR3 runs 13 residues. V gave up 8 bases and J gave up 2 bases, with 11 bases separating them. Germline lookup yields CDR1 MDHEN and CDR2 SYDVKM. CDR3 DNA: TGTGCCAGCGGAGTACCGGTCACAGATACGCAGTATTTT. Amino acids: CASGVPVTDTQYF.

This clone came up many times. DNA of the CDR3: TGCGCCACCGCACCGACTAGCGGGGGCCGTGGCGGGGAGCTGTTTTTT. The encoded protein is CATAPTSGGRGGELFF. This chain uses TRBV4-1 with TRBJ2-2; 12 bases match TRBD2. V lost 10 bases to trimming and J lost 7 bases; unmatched junction nucleotides: 13. Germline CDR1 and CDR2: MGHRA and YSYEKL. The CDR3 runs to 16 residues.

The genes are TRBV2 and TRBJ2-2; no firm D call. The CDR3 is 13 amino acids. V lost 5 bases and J 2 bases, leaving 6 bases between the germline ends. The germline gives CDR1 SNHLY, CDR2 FYNNEI. As DNA, the CDR3 is TGTGCCAGCAGTTTACATAACACCGGGGAGCTGTTTTTT. It translates to CASSLHNTGELFF.

The genes are TRBV3-1 (or the pseudogene TRBV3-2) and TRBJ2-6; no reliable D call. CDR1 and CDR2 (germline): LGHDT, YNNKEL (reference sequence). This CDR3 is built from 14 residues. Between the trimmed V and J ends, which lost 4 bases and 0 bases, there was a span of 4 bases. The CDR3 nucleotides are TGTGCCAGCAGCCTTAGCTCTGGGGCCAACGTCCTGACTTTC. This codes for CASSLSSGANVLTF.

This clone was recorded only once. The chain joins TRBV5-1 to TRBJ1-2; 10 bases are shared with TRBD1. This CDR3 is built from 15 residues. The ends lost 9 bases at V and 2 bases at J; junction bases unmatched: 10. Germline V gene data show CDR1 as SGHRS and CDR2 as YFSETQ. This chain's CDR3 is CATTRGTGANYGYTF. CDR3 bases: TGCGCCACCACTCGAGGGACAGGGGCGAACTATGGCTACACCTTC.

This clone appeared a single time. The V call is TRBV9, the J call TRBJ2-2; tentative D call: TRBD1 (6 bases). The germline V gene encodes CDR1 SGDLS and CDR2 YYNGEE. This CDR3 spans 14 amino acids. V lost 0 bases and J 3 bases, leaving 6 bases between the germline ends. The CDR3: CASSVEGDTGELFF. The CDR3 nucleotides read TGTGCCAGCAGCGTAGAGGGGGACACCGGGGAGCTGTTTTTT.

In its sample, this clone was seen a few times. This chain uses TRBV6-5 with TRBJ2-7; no clear D. V was clipped by 7 bases and J by 0 bases, with 16 bases between them. The CDR3 has 15 amino acids. CDR1 and CDR2 from the germline V gene are MNHEY and SVGAGI. The CDR3 DNA reads TGTGCCAGCATGATCTTTAGAAGGAACTCCTACGAGCAGTACTTC. It is translated as CASMIFRRNSYEQYF.

V usage is TRBV6-5 and J usage is TRBJ2-7, with D possibly matching TRBD1 (5 bases). From germline, CDR1 is MNHEY and CDR2 SVGAGI. V lost 2 bases, J lost 3 bases, and 17 bases lay in between. The CDR3 contains 16 residues. The CDR3 nucleotides read TGTGCCAGCAGTTACCCCACCCCCTCAGGGCTCTACGAGCAGTACTTC. It translates to CASSYPTPSGLYEQYF.

There are a few counts of this clone. V is TRBV10-3 and J is TRBJ1-2; no clear D. The V end was cut by 5 bases, the J end by 7 bases, with 14 bases between. Germline V gives CDR1 ENHRY, CDR2 SYGVKD. CDR3 length: 13 amino acids. The CDR3 nucleotides read TGTGCCATCAGTTCCGACGGGGATTCTGGCTACACCTTC. Its protein is CAISSDGDSGYTF.

Only a few counts were recorded for this clone. The gene calls are TRBV19 and TRBJ2-3, with 9 bases that match TRBD2. The CDR3 loop spans 16 amino acids. Trimming removed 7 bases from V and 1 base from J; junction bases left unmatched: 9. Germline V gene data show CDR1 as LNHDA and CDR2 as SQIVND (reference sequence). The CDR3: CASTPGRTSGTDTQYF. CDR3 coding DNA: TGTGCCAGTACCCCCGGGAGGACTAGCGGCACAGATACGCAGTATTTT.

The chain uses TRBV6-6 and TRBJ2-7, with 11 bases aligning to TRBD2. Losses at the gene ends were 5 bases for V and 7 bases for J; bases not matched to a gene: 1. This CDR3 contains 12 residues. CDR1 is MNHNY, CDR2 SVGAGI, per germline (reference sequence). The CDR3 DNA reads as TGTGCCAGCAGTGGGACTAGCGGTGAGCAGTACTTC. Translating gives CASSGTSGEQYF.

The chain carries TRBV9 and TRBJ1-2; 9 bases line up with TRBD1. The germline gives CDR1 SGDLS, CDR2 YYNGEE. The CDR3 covers 15 residues. J gave up 0 bases and V 3 bases, and 3 bases lay outside the gene matches. CDR3 sequence reads: CASSARQGANYGYTF. CDR3 coding DNA: TGTGCCAGCAGCGCTAGACAGGGGGCTAACTATGGCTACACCTTC.

The chain is built from TRBV7-2 and TRBJ2-3; D tentatively reads TRBD1 or TRBD2 (5 bases each). Deletions cut 1 base from V and 3 bases from J, with 20 bases between. Germline CDR1 and CDR2: SGHTA and FQGNSA. The CDR3 consists of 18 residues. The CDR3 DNA sequence: TGTGCCAGCAGCTTAGGGGGGATGGAGGCTAGCAGAACAGATACGCAGTATTTT. Translation gives CASSLGGMEASRTDTQYF.

This clone was detected only once. The chain couples TRBV27 to TRBJ2-7; D remains ambiguous. V dropped 2 bases and J dropped 7 bases, with 12 bases sitting between them. Germline V lookup: CDR1 MNHEY, CDR2 SMNVEV (reference sequence). The CDR3 extends over 13 amino acids. The CDR3 spells CASSLRPDEEQYF. DNA of the CDR3: TGTGCCAGCAGTTTACGTCCGGACGAGGAGCAGTACTTC.

J is TRBJ2-1 and V is TRBV5-1, with 8 bases that match TRBD2. CDR1 and CDR2 (germline): SGHRS, YFSETQ. With V trimmed by 0 bases and J by 7 bases, 9 bases remained unmatched. This CDR3 comprises 16 residues. The CDR3 reads CASSLAGGSGINEQFF. CDR3 DNA: TGCGCCAGCAGCTTGGCGGGAGGGAGTGGGATTAATGAGCAGTTCTTC.

This chain uses TRBV3-1 (or the pseudogene TRBV3-2) with TRBJ1-1, with D tentatively TRBD1 (5 bases). The CDR3 totals 16 residues. V lost 4 bases to trimming and J lost 5 bases, with 20 bases between them. CDR1 and CDR2 (germline): LGHDT, YNNKEL (reference sequence). CDR3 coding DNA: TGTGCCAGCAGCCCCCACGGTCGCGGGGGTAGGACTGAAGCTTTCTTT. Translated: CASSPHGRGGRTEAFF.

The rearrangement uses TRBV28 and TRBJ2-7, with D possibly being TRBD1 or TRBD2 (5 bases each). V was shortened by 2 bases and J by 5 bases, with 16 bases between the two germline ends. This CDR3 is built from 15 residues. Germline loops: CDR1 MDHEN, CDR2 SYDVKM. This chain's CDR3 is CASSLTGTAFDEQYF. Here the CDR3 DNA reads TGTGCCAGCAGTTTAACTGGGACGGCATTCGACGAGCAGTACTTC.

V is TRBV12-5 and J is TRBJ2-1; the D gene could be TRBD1 or TRBD2 (5 bases each). CDR1 LGHNT and CDR2 FRNRAP come from the germline V gene. There are 14 residues in the CDR3. Trimming took 0 bases from V and 9 from J, leaving 12 bases between them. CDR3 region: CASGLVAGTGEQFF. The CDR3 region has the DNA TGTGCTAGTGGTTTGGTAGCAGGGACCGGTGAGCAGTTCTTC.

The rearrangement joins TRBV21-1 to TRBJ1-5; the table's D gene call, TRBD1, was not cross checked with the DNA. TRBV21-1 has pseudogene status. The CDR3 is made up of 18 amino acids. CDR3 DNA: TGTGCCAGCAGCAAAGATTGGCAGTCTCGCCATTGCAATCAGCCCCAGCATTTT. It is translated as CASSKDWQSRHCNQPQHF.

This chain joins TRBV19 and TRBJ2-2; tentatively, D is TRBD1 (5 bases). The CDR3 sequence is 15 residues long. V lost 6 bases and J 0 bases, leaving 11 bases between the germline ends. Germline V CDR1 and CDR2: LNHDA, SQIVND (reference sequence). The CDR3 region has the DNA TGTGCCAGTAGAGAACAGGCACCGAACACCGGGGAGCTGTTTTTT. Amino acids: CASREQAPNTGELFF.

The chain recombines TRBV21-1 with TRBJ2-2; the table's D gene call, TRBD2, was not cross checked with the DNA. TRBV21-1 is shown as a pseudogene. The CDR3 extends over 17 amino acids. CDR3: CASSKSTSGSEAGELFF. CDR3 DNA: TGTGCCAGCAGCAAATCGACTAGCGGGAGTGAGGCCGGGGAGCTGTTTTTT.

Remarks on this clone: An end of the junction differs from the germline gene, which may be a read error. This rearrangement joins TRBV6-1 to TRBJ1-1; no clear D. The CDR3 length is 15 residues. Per the germline V gene, CDR1 is MNHNS and CDR2 is SASEGT. The CDR3 nucleotides are TGTGCCAGCAGAGAAGGGTGGATCGAGAACACTGAAGCTTTCTTT. Protein: CASREGWIENTEAFF.

The chain recombines TRBV6-1 with TRBJ2-1; TRBD2 is a possible D gene (6 bases). Trimming left V 4 bases short and J 0 bases short, with 13 bases between. Germline V gives CDR1 MNHNS, CDR2 SASEGT. This CDR3 spans 16 amino acids. The CDR3 loop reads CASSALLASSYNEQFF. The CDR3 DNA reads TGTGCCAGCAGTGCTCTACTAGCAAGCTCCTACAATGAGCAGTTCTTC.